This T cell receptor beta chain was found in a study of regulatory T cells in long-lasting Graves disease. Time point described: newly diagnosed GD, antithyroid drugs for less than 3 months. PBMCs provided the RNA from which the TCR library was made. This clonotype was detected many times. Its antigen is still unknown. According to the study, TCR beta libraries were built with iRepertoire HTBI primers and CDR3-region Arm-PCR. Each CDR3 protein gets one entry after TCRdb re-called the multiplex PCR reads with MiXCR. The sample records under 450,000 distinct CDR3 sequences, 12% being singletons. Germline trimming cut 3 bases from V and 7 bases from J; bases unmatched to any gene: 7. The CDR3 runs to 15 residues. CDR1 is MNHEY and CDR2 is SMNVEV in the germline V gene (reference sequence). The study's findings and limits: When disease was persistent, TRBV28, TRBJ1-2 and TRBJ2-5 were the favored segments.

In addition, the sample was reused for a study of T cells in Graves' hyperthyroidism and ophthalmopathy.

J is TRBJ2-1 and V is TRBV27; 9 bases agree with TRBD1. This TCR came from a woman in her late teens or twenties with Graves disease. Sequences were derived from peripheral blood mononuclear cells (PBMCs), sampled at new diagnosis, from a patient treated with antithyroid drugs. The DNA for the CDR3 is TGTGCCAGCAGTTTGCTGGGACAGGGTGGTAATGAGCAGTTCTTC. Its translation is CASSLLGQGGNEQFF.